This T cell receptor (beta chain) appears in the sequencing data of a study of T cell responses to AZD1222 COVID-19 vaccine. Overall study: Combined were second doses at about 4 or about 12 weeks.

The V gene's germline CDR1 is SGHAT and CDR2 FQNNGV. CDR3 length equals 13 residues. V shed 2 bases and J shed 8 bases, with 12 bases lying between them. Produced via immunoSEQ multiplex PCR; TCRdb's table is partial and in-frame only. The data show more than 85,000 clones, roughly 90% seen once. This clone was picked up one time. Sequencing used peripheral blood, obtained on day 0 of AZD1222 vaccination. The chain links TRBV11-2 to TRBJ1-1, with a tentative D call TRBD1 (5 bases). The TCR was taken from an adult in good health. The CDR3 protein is CASSLPGAGEAFF. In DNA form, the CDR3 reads TGTGCCAGCAGCTTACCCGGGGCAGGAGAAGCTTTCTTT.